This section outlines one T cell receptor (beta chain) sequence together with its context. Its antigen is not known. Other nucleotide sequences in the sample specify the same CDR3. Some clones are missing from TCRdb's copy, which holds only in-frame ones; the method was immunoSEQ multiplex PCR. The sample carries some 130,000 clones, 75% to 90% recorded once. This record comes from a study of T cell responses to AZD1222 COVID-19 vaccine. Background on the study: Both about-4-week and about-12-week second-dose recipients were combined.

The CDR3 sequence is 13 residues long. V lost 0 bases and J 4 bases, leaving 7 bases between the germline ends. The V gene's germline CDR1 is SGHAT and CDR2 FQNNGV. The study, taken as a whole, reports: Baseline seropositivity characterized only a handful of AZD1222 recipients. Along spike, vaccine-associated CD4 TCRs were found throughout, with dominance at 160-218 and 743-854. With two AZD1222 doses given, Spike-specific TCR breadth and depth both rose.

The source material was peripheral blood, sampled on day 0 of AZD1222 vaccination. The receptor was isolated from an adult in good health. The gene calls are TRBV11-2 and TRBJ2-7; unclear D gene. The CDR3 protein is CASSLDRVYEQYF. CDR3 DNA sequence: TGTGCCAGCAGCTTAGATCGTGTATACGAGCAGTACTTC.